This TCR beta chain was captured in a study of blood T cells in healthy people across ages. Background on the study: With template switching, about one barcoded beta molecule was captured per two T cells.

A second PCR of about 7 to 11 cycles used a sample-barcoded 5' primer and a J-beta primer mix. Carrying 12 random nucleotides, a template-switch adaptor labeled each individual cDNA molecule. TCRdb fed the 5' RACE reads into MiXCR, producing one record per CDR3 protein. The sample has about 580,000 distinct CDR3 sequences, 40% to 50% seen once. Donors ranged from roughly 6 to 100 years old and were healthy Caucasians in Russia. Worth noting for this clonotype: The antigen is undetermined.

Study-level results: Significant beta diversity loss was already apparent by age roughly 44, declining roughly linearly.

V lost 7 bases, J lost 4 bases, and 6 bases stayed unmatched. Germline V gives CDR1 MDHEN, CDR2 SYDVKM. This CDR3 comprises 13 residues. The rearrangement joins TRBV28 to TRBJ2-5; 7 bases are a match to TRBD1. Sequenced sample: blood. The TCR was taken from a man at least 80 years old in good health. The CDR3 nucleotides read TGTGCCAGCACCGGACAGGTCGGAGAGACCCAGTACTTC. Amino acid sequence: CASTGQVGETQYF.